This T cell receptor beta chain was sequenced for a study of blood T cell repertoires in COVID-19. Study at large: Samples came from the United States, Italy and Spain, spanning acute and convalescent COVID-19. In each case, the material was cDNA or gDNA derived from T cells, B-cell-depleted T cells, or PBMCs.

The length of the CDR3 is 15 residues. Per germline, CDR1 MNHEY and CDR2 SVGAGI. V was pared by 3 bases and J by 4 bases, with 6 bases of the junction left unmatched. The table lists this clone with a few counts. Using immunoSEQ multiplex PCR, the repertoire was profiled, and TCRdb retains in-frame clones only, with some absent. Here the sample spans more than 100,000 clones, 84% being singletons. What was sequenced was peripheral blood. The receptor was derived from a human donor in a cohort sampled during active or convalescent COVID-19. The chain joins TRBV6-5 to TRBJ1-2, with 9 bases identical to TRBD1. CDR3: CASSYLRTGAYGYTF. In nucleotides, the CDR3 is TGTGCCAGCAGTTATCTGCGGACAGGGGCCTATGGCTACACCTTC.